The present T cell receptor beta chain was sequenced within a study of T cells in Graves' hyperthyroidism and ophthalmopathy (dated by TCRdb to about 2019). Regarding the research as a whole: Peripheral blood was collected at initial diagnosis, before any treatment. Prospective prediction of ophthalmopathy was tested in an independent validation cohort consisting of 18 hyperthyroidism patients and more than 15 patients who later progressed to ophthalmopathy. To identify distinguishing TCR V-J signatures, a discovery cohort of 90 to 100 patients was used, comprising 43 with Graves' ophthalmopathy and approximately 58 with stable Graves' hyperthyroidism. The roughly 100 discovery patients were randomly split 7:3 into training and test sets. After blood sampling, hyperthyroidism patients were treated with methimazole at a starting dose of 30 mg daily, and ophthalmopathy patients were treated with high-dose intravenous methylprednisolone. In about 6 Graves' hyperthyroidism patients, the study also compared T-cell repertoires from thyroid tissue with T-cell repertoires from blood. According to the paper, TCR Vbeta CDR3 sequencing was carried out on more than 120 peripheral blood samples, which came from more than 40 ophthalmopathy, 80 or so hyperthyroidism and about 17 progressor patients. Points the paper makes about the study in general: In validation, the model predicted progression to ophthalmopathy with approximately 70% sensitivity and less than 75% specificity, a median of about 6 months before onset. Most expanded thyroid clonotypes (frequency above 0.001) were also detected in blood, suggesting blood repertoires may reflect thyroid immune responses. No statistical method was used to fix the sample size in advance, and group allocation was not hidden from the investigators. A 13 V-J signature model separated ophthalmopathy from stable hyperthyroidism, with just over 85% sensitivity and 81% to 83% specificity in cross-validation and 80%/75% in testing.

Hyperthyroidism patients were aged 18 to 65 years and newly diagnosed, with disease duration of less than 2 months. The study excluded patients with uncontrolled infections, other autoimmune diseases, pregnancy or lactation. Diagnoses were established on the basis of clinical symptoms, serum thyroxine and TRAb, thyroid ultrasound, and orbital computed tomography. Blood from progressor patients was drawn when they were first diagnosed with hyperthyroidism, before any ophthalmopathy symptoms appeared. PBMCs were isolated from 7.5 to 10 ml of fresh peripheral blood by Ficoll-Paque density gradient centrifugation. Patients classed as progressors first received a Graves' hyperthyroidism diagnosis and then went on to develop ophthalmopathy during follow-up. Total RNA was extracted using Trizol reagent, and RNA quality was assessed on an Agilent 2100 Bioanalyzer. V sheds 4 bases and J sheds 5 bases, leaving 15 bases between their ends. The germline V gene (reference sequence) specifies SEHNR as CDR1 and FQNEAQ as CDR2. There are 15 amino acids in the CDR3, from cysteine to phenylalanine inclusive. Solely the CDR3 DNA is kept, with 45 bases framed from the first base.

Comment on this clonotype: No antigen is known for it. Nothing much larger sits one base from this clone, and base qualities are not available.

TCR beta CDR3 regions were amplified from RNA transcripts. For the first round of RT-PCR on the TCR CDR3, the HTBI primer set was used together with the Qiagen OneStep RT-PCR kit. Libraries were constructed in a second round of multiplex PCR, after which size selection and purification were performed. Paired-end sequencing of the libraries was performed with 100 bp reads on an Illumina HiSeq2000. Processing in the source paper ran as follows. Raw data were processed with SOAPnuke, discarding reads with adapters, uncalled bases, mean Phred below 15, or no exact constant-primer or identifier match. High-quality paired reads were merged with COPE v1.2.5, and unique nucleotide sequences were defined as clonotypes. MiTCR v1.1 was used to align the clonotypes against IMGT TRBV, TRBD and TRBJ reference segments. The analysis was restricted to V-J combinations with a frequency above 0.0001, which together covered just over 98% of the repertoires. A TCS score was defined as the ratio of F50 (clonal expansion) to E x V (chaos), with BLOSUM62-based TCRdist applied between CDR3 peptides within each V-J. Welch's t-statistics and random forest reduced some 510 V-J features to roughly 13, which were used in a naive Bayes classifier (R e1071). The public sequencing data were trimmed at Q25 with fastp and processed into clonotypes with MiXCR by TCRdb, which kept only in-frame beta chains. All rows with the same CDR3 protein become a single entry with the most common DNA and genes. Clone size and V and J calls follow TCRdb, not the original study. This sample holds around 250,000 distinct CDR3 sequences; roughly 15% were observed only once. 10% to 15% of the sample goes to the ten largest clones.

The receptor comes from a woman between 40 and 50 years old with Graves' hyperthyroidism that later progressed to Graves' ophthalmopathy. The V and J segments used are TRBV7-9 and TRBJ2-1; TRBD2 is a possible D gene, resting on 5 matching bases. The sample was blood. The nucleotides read TGTGCCAGCAGCTCGACTAAGCCTACGGACAATGAGCAGTTCTTC. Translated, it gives CASSSTKPTDNEQFF.